This T cell receptor (beta chain) comes out of a study of cytomegalovirus exposure and HLA in healthy donors. The study's findings and limits: TCR sequences were mostly rare, though some public TCRs occurred in many donors.

CDR3 size: 17 residues. V was pared by 4 bases and J by 0 bases, with 16 bases between. This clone showed up just once. Its antigen is as yet unknown. This table comes from immunoSEQ multiplex PCR, and its TCRdb copy is limited to in-frame clones, with some not included. Here the sample spans 100,000 to 150,000 clones, about nine tenths being singletons. The chain couples TRBV5-3 to TRBJ2-2; perhaps TRBD2 as D (7 bases). TRBV5-3 is treated as an ORF (open reading frame) with a function not yet certain. This TCR derives from a man aged 30 to 45 in good health and CMV-seronegative. The sequenced sample was PBMCs. The CDR3 reads CARSRCGGGPNTGELFF. The CDR3 bases are TGTGCCAGAAGCCGATGCGGCGGGGGCCCGAACACCGGGGAGCTGTTTTTT.